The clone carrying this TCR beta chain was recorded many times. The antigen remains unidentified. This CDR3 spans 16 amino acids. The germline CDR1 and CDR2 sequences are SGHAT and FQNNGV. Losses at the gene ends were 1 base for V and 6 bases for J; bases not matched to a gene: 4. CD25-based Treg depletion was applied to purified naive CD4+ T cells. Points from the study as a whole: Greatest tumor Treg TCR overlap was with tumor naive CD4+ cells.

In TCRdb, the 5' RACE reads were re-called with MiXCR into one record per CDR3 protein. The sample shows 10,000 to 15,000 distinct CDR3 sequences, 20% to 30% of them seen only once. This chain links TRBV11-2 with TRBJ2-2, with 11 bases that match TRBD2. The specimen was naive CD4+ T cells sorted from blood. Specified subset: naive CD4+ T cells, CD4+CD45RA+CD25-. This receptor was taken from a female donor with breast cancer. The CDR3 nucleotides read TGTGCCAGCAGCTTAGTACTAGCGGGAGCCCCCGGGGAGCTGTTTTTT. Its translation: CASSLVLAGAPGELFF.